The 19 T cell receptor beta chains listed next were all sequenced from one sample in a study of shared clonotypes between healthy human individuals. Repertoires were generated with immunoSEQ multiplex PCR, while TCRdb's copy carries only in-frame clones and drops some. The sample yields about 510,000 clones, less than 96% seen once. The sequenced sample consisted of naive CD4+ T cells sorted from blood. Subset described: CD45RA+ positively selected. The receptors shown here come from a woman aged 25 to 39 in good health.

V gene TRBV19 combines with J gene TRBJ2-2, with TRBD2 as a possible D gene (5 bases). The V end lost 8 bases, the J end lost 5 bases, and 21 bases lay between the germline ends. Looked up from germline, CDR1 is LNHDA and CDR2 is SQIVND (reference sequence). This CDR3 region has 16 residues. CDR3 sequence reads: CASLSYRDLRTGELFF. Here the CDR3 DNA reads TGTGCCAGTCTCTCATATCGGGATCTTCGAACCGGGGAGCTGTTTTTT.

This clone was counted a few times. The genes are TRBV7-9 and TRBJ2-7; no reliable D call. The CDR3 has 15 residues. Germline-derived CDR1 and CDR2 are SEHNR and FQNEAQ (reference sequence). Trimming removed 5 bases from V and 2 bases from J, with 16 bases in between. As DNA, the CDR3 is TGTGCCAGCAGCCGCGACTTCCACAAAACCTACGAGCAGTACTTC. Translated: CASSRDFHKTYEQYF.

This chain connects TRBV9 to TRBJ2-7; the match to TRBD2 covers 10 bases. This CDR3 is 14 amino acids long. V lost 0 bases to trimming and J lost 6 bases; unmatched junction nucleotides: 3. Germline CDR1 and CDR2: SGDLS and YYNGEE. The DNA for the CDR3 is TGTGCCAGCAGCGTAGGAAGCGGGAGGGGCGAGCAGTACTTC. Its translation: CASSVGSGRGEQYF.

The chain recombines TRBV7-9 with TRBJ1-5, with 8 bases matching TRBD1. CDR1 SEHNR and CDR2 FQNEAQ come from the germline V gene (reference sequence). The V gene end was trimmed by 1 base and the J gene end by 3 bases; junction bases not matched to a gene: 11. This CDR3 contains 18 residues. For the CDR3, the DNA is TGTGCCAGCAGCTTAGGGGCAGGGGGCCTTGGGGACAATCAGCCCCAGCATTTT. Its translation is CASSLGAGGLGDNQPQHF.

V is TRBV7-6 and J is TRBJ1-3, with D unclear. Looked up from germline, CDR1 is SGHVS and CDR2 is FNYEAQ. The V end was cut by 5 bases, the J end by 7 bases, with 18 bases between. The CDR3 covers 15 residues. CDR3 in DNA: TGTGCCAGCAGCCGACTACTCGGGCTAGTGAACACCATATATTTT. Translation gives CASSRLLGLVNTIYF.

The gene calls are TRBV5-6 and TRBJ1-5; TRBD1 is a possible D gene (5 bases). Trimming left V 1 base short and J 9 bases short, with 17 bases between. The CDR3 has 15 residues. Germline lookup yields CDR1 SGHDT and CDR2 YYEEEE. CDR3 nucleotide sequence: TGTGCCAGCAGCTTGTGGGCTTCTCCAGGGATGCCCCAGCATTTT. This codes for CASSLWASPGMPQHF.

The CDR3 DNA follows: TGTGCCAGCAGTTCCCCGGGCCACAGGGCCCCAGGTGACGCCGGGGAGCTGTTTTTT. Residues: CASSSPGHRAPGDAGELFF. The V and J genes are TRBV27 and TRBJ2-2; D is possibly TRBD1 (6 bases). Germline CDR1 MNHEY, CDR2 SMNVEV (reference sequence). This CDR3 spans 19 amino acids. Trimming shortened V by 4 bases and J by 6 bases, and 27 bases separated the two germline ends.

For this clone: Other DNA sequences within the sample encode an identical CDR3. The J gene is TRBJ2-2, the V gene TRBV11-3; D uncertain. In germline, CDR1 is SGHNT, CDR2 YENEEA. V was shortened by 0 bases and J by 4 bases, with 0 bases between the two germline ends. The CDR3 consists of 12 residues. DNA for the CDR3: TGTGCCAGCAGCTTAGACACCGGGGAGCTGTTTTTT. As protein: CASSLDTGELFF.

The rearrangement joins TRBV27 to TRBJ2-5; possible D gene TRBD2, 5 bases. The J call could be wrong; TRBJ2-7 is a better fit for the DNA end. The CDR3 contains 16 residues. Germline V gene data show CDR1 as MNHEY and CDR2 as SMNVEV (reference sequence). Here the CDR3 DNA reads TGTGCCAGCAGTTTTGGGAACTCCGGGAAGCTTGGCGAGCAGTACTTC. Translation gives CASSFGNSGKLGEQYF.

The CDR3 loop reads CASNPRGLTYEQYF. As DNA, the CDR3 is TGTGCCAGCAACCCCCGGGGCCTTACCTACGAGCAGTACTTC. The chain joins TRBV28 to TRBJ2-7; either TRBD1 or TRBD2 may fit D (5 bases each). The CDR3 length is 14 residues. The germline V gene has CDR1 MDHEN and CDR2 SYDVKM. Trimming left V 7 bases short and J 2 bases short, with 15 bases between.

The chain links TRBV5-1 to TRBJ1-1; no clear D. The CDR3 is 14 residues long. The ends were cut back, 3 bases at V and 4 bases at J, with 13 bases in the middle. Germline V gene data show CDR1 as SGHRS and CDR2 as YFSETQ. CDR3 coding DNA: TGCGCCAGCAGCTGGCGGATGGAGAGCACTGAAGCTTTCTTT. Translated, it gives CASSWRMESTEAFF.

The chain employs TRBV10-2 and TRBJ2-5, with D maybe TRBD1 (8 bases). The germline V and J ends were trimmed by 3 bases and 5 bases, with 22 bases remaining between them. Per the germline V gene, CDR1 is WSHSY and CDR2 is SAAADI. The CDR3 runs 17 residues. CDR3 coding DNA: TGCGCCAGCAGTGATAGGTTCGGGACAGGACTAGGGGAGACCCAGTACTTC. It codes for CASSDRFGTGLGETQYF.

The chain combines TRBV4-2 with TRBJ1-4; 9 bases line up with TRBD1. The germline CDR1 and CDR2 sequences are LGHNA and YNFKEQ. The CDR3 consists of 15 residues. The trim removed 4 bases at V and 5 bases at J, leaving 5 bases unmatched. CDR3 sequence reads: CASSRTGTGNEKLFF. CDR3 nucleotides: TGTGCCAGCAGCCGAACCGGGACAGGGAATGAAAAACTGTTTTTT.

The gene calls are TRBV5-5 and TRBJ1-5; unclear D gene. The CDR3 consists of 15 residues. The V gene lost 2 bases and the J gene lost 7 bases, with 16 bases spanning the gap. Germline V gene data show CDR1 as SGHKS and CDR2 as YYEKEE (reference sequence). The CDR3 protein is CASSFRGEEGQPQHF. The CDR3, as DNA: TGTGCCAGCAGCTTCCGAGGTGAAGAAGGCCAGCCCCAGCATTTT.

J is TRBJ2-7 and V is TRBV2; D may be TRBD2 (6 bases). Germline V gene data show CDR1 as SNHLY and CDR2 as FYNNEI. Trimming cost V 7 bases and J 0 bases, with 19 bases left between them. The CDR3 contains 16 residues. As DNA, the CDR3 is TGTGCCAGCACCTTCCGGAGCGGGCTTAGCTCCTACGAGCAGTACTTC. Translating gives CASTFRSGLSSYEQYF.

This chain uses TRBV6-4 with TRBJ1-2; TRBD1 matches at 9 bases. The germline gives CDR1 MRHNA, CDR2 SNTAGT. The CDR3 is made up of 16 amino acids. The trim removed 7 bases at V and 8 bases at J, leaving 17 bases unmatched. The CDR3 reads CASNSTPGQGLCGYTF. Written as DNA, the CDR3 is TGTGCCAGCAACTCAACTCCGGGACAGGGCTTGTGCGGCTACACCTTC.

This chain uses TRBV30 with TRBJ2-3; D gene unclear. The CDR3 contains 14 residues. Germline V lookup: CDR1 GTSNPN, CDR2 SVGIG (reference sequence). V was cut by 2 bases and J by 1 base, with 10 bases left in between. The CDR3 DNA reads as TGTGCCTGGAGTTTGGGAATAGGCACAGATACGCAGTATTTT. It specifies CAWSLGIGTDTQYF.

This chain connects TRBV28 to TRBJ2-2, with a weak D call TRBD1 (6 bases). The CDR3 spans 14 residues. V dropped 5 bases and J dropped 1 base, with 8 bases sitting between them. Germline CDR1 and CDR2: MDHEN and SYDVKM. CDR3 DNA sequence: TGTGCCAGCAGTAGGACAGAGAACACCGGGGAGCTGTTTTTT. Translating gives CASSRTENTGELFF.

This sequence joins TRBV18 and TRBJ2-1; tentative D call: TRBD1 (6 bases). The V end was cut by 1 base, the J end by 5 bases, with 9 bases between. Germline CDR1 and CDR2: KGHSH and LQKENI. The CDR3 is 14 amino acids. This chain's CDR3 is CASSPRTADNEQFF. The CDR3 bases are TGTGCCAGCTCACCACGGACAGCGGACAATGAGCAGTTCTTC.